This TCR beta chain was documented in a study of cytomegalovirus exposure and HLA in healthy donors. Germline assignment: CDR1 SNHLY and CDR2 FYNNEI. Trimming took off 4 bases at V and 2 bases at J, with 9 bases between the two ends. The CDR3 is made up of 13 amino acids. Only a few counts were recorded for this clone. Primers included in the PCR were 60 Vbeta and 13 Jbeta primers. Assay: immunoSEQ multiplex PCR; the TCRdb copy retains only in-frame clones and omits some. The sample contains about 200,000 clones, roughly 83% of which appear only once. The rearrangement uses TRBV2 and TRBJ2-7; possible D gene TRBD1, 5 bases. This receptor was identified in a woman in her 50s in good health and CMV-seronegative. The sample consisted of PBMCs. The CDR3 sequence is CASSVKGTYEQYF. CDR3 bases: TGTGCCAGCAGTGTTAAGGGGACCTACGAGCAGTACTTC.